The 19 T cell receptor beta chains below come from one sample, sequenced in a study of CD8 T cells in Susac syndrome. Reverse transcription of 0.5 to 1 ug RNA was performed with random hexamers. In TCRdb, the immunoSEQ multiplex PCR reads were re-called with MiXCR into one record per CDR3 protein. The data hold fewer than 350,000 distinct CDR3 sequences, with about nine tenths observed a single time. Sequenced sample: CD8+ T cells from PBMCs. These receptors came from a human donor with multiple sclerosis.

Only one count was recorded for this clonotype. J is TRBJ2-5 and V is TRBV10-3; D tentatively reads TRBD1 or TRBD2 (6 bases each). CDR1 and CDR2 (germline): ENHRY, SYGVKD. V was pared by 9 bases and J by 5 bases, with 7 bases between. This CDR3 has 10 amino acids. Here the CDR3 reads CAIGGETQYF. In DNA form, the CDR3 reads TGTGCCATAGGGGGGGAGACCCAGTACTTC.

This clonotype was seen only once. V gene TRBV7-9 combines with J gene TRBJ1-1; D possibly corresponds to TRBD1 (6 bases). The ends were cut back, 3 bases at V and 10 bases at J, with 21 bases in the middle. Per germline, CDR1 SEHNR and CDR2 FQNEAQ (reference sequence). The CDR3 is 15 amino acids. The CDR3 DNA sequence: TGTGCCAGCAGCTTGGATCGGGACATGGGGGGCCGAGCTTTCTTT. Its protein product is CASSLDRDMGGRAFF.

The CDR3 sequence is CASSPSGSFEFF. CDR3 nucleotide sequence: TGTGCCAGCAGTCCTAGCGGGAGTTTTGAGTTCTTC. This sequence joins TRBV27 and TRBJ2-1; TRBD2 matches 10 bases. V lost 5 bases, J lost 14 bases, and 6 bases stayed unmatched. This CDR3 comprises 12 residues. Germline V gives CDR1 MNHEY, CDR2 SMNVEV (reference sequence).

The V gene is TRBV6-2 or TRBV6-3, the J gene TRBJ1-5, with D unresolved. The germline V gene encodes CDR1 MNHEY and CDR2 SVGEGT. Trimming removed 0 bases at V and 6 bases at J, with 9 bases between. The CDR3 loop spans 14 amino acids. CDR3 sequence reads: CASSYSYGGQPQHF. The CDR3 nucleotides read TGTGCCAGCAGTTACTCCTATGGAGGTCAGCCCCAGCATTTT.

The J gene is TRBJ1-5, the V gene TRBV4-1, with no clear D. The CDR3 loop spans 15 amino acids. Trimming stripped 4 bases from V and 1 base from J, with 11 bases between. Germline V CDR1 and CDR2: MGHRA, YSYEKL. The DNA of the CDR3 is TGCGCCAGCAGCCTCCTTGTGGGCAGCAATCAGCCCCAGCATTTT. This gives the protein CASSLLVGSNQPQHF.

This chain uses TRBV6-1 with TRBJ1-2, with a possible D match to TRBD1 (6 bases). V was shortened by 6 bases and J by 4 bases, with 24 bases between the two germline ends. The CDR3 runs 17 residues. Germline V CDR1 and CDR2: MNHNS, SASEGT. CDR3 in DNA: TGTGCCAGCAGGACACCCCGGACAGTTGGGAATGTCTATGGCTACACCTTC. Amino acids: CASRTPRTVGNVYGYTF.

The chain uses TRBV7-9 and TRBJ1-1; D is perhaps TRBD1 (6 bases). Germline values: CDR1 SEHNR, CDR2 FQNEAQ (reference sequence). V gave up 5 bases and J gave up 1 base, with 20 bases separating them. The CDR3 is 17 amino acids. The CDR3 loop is CASSPDRPAAGNTEAFF. CDR3 nucleotides: TGTGCCAGCAGCCCAGACAGGCCGGCGGCGGGGAACACTGAAGCTTTCTTT.

This sequence joins TRBV6-1 and TRBJ2-2; 12 bases agree with TRBD1. CDR3 length: 21 amino acids. The trim removed 6 bases at V and 0 bases at J, leaving 17 bases unmatched. Germline lookup yields CDR1 MNHNS and CDR2 SASEGT. Written as DNA, the CDR3 is TGTGCCAGCAGAGGTACGGCCGGGACAGGGGGCCGGAGGGCGAACACCGGGGAGCTGTTTTTT. Translated, it gives CASRGTAGTGGRRANTGELFF.

This clonotype occurred once. V usage is TRBV27 and J usage is TRBJ2-2; D perhaps matches TRBD2 (6 bases). Trimming shortened V by 3 bases and J by 6 bases, and 11 bases separated the two germline ends. This CDR3 has 14 amino acids. The germline V gene has CDR1 MNHEY and CDR2 SMNVEV (reference sequence). In nucleotides, the CDR3 is TGTGCCAGCAGTTTGGTGTGGGGGGCCGGGGAGCTGTTTTTT. It specifies CASSLVWGAGELFF.

This rearrangement joins TRBV5-4 to TRBJ2-4, with a weak D call TRBD1 (6 bases). Trimming took off 0 bases at V and 11 bases at J, with 18 bases between the two ends. In germline, CDR1 is SGHNT, CDR2 YYREEE (reference sequence). This CDR3 spans 15 amino acids. Here the CDR3 DNA reads TGTGCCAGCAGCTTGGAAAGTACAGGGAATGCGGTTCAGTACTTC. It yields the protein CASSLESTGNAVQYF.

V gene TRBV6-5 combines with J gene TRBJ2-2; no definite D call. The CDR3 spans 13 residues. Deletions cut 7 bases from V and 5 bases from J, with 11 bases between. The germline V gene has CDR1 MNHEY and CDR2 SVGAGI. CDR3 nucleotide sequence: TGTGCCAGCATGGCGTTCGTGACCGGGGAGCTGTTTTTT. Its protein is CASMAFVTGELFF.

The rearrangement uses TRBV30 and TRBJ1-5; D gene unclear. CDR3 length equals 14 residues. The germline CDR1 and CDR2 sequences are GTSNPN and SVGIG (reference sequence). V was cut by 4 bases and J by 7 bases, with 17 bases left in between. CDR3 nucleotides: TGTGCCTGGACGGACGTCAGCGGCGGGCAGCCCCAGCATTTT. Amino acids: CAWTDVSGGQPQHF.

V and J are TRBV7-6 and TRBJ1-5; maybe TRBD1 (6 bases). The ends were cut back, 1 base at V and 5 bases at J, with 18 bases in the middle. Germline loops: CDR1 SGHVS, CDR2 FNYEAQ. CDR3 size: 17 residues. The CDR3: CASSLGQGMGVHQPQHF. The CDR3 nucleotides read TGTGCCAGCAGCTTAGGGCAGGGGATGGGTGTCCATCAGCCCCAGCATTTT.

The chain uses TRBV5-6 and TRBJ2-4, with 11 nucleotides matching TRBD2. The CDR3 contains 12 residues. Germline CDR1 and CDR2: SGHDT and YYEEEE. V lost 8 bases, J lost 6 bases, and 1 base stayed unmatched. The CDR3 sequence is CASGTSGNIQYF. CDR3 sequence (DNA): TGTGCCAGTGGGACTAGCGGAAACATTCAGTACTTC.

The chain combines TRBV27 with TRBJ2-1; 10 bases map to TRBD2. Germline trimming cut 0 bases from V and 9 bases from J; bases unmatched to any gene: 8. This CDR3 region has 16 residues. The V gene's germline CDR1 is MNHEY and CDR2 SMNVEV (reference sequence). CDR3 sequence reads: CASSLSSLAGAGEQFF. The CDR3 bases are TGTGCCAGCAGTTTATCATCGCTAGCGGGGGCGGGTGAGCAGTTCTTC.

This clonotype is a singleton in its sample. This chain links TRBV28 with TRBJ2-1, with 13 bases identical to TRBD2. The V gene end was trimmed by 6 bases and the J gene end by 8 bases; junction bases not matched to a gene: 13. The CDR3 is made up of 17 amino acids. Germline assignment: CDR1 MDHEN and CDR2 SYDVKM. Written as DNA, the CDR3 is TGTGCCAGCAGAATTCTTACACTAGCGGGAGGGCCGGATGAGCAGTTCTTC. Its protein is CASRILTLAGGPDEQFF.

The chain uses TRBV5-1 and TRBJ1-1; D is possibly TRBD1 (5 bases). Trimming stripped 2 bases from V and 2 bases from J, with 10 bases between. The germline V gene encodes CDR1 SGHRS and CDR2 YFSETQ. The CDR3 totals 14 residues. CDR3 DNA: TGCGCCAGCAGCTTTGGGACGGCCAACACTGAAGCTTTCTTT. As protein: CASSFGTANTEAFF.

J is TRBJ2-2 and V is TRBV6-2 or TRBV6-3; TRBD2 matches 10 bases. The CDR3 is 17 amino acids. Germline loops: CDR1 MNHEY, CDR2 SVGEGT. V trimming: 2 bases; J trimming: 5 bases; junction bases outside the gene matches: 8. The CDR3 reads CASSYSQAGGPTGELFF. CDR3 nucleotides: TGTGCCAGCAGTTACAGCCAAGCGGGAGGGCCTACCGGGGAGCTGTTTTTT.

This rearrangement joins TRBV27 to TRBJ2-1; D unclear. The CDR3 has 14 amino acids. With 1 base removed from V and 5 bases from J, the gap between germline ends came to 9 bases. CDR1 MNHEY and CDR2 SMNVEV come from the germline V gene (reference sequence). The DNA for the CDR3 is TGTGCCAGCAGTTTATGGAGAAACAACAATGAGCAGTTCTTC. Translated, it gives CASSLWRNNNEQFF.